These 21 T cell receptor beta chains were all obtained from the same sample, sequenced in a study of blood T cell repertoires in COVID-19. TCRdb's table, derived via immunoSEQ multiplex PCR, lists solely in-frame clones and lacks some. The repertoire consists of 190,000 or so clones, with 86% occurring once and the leading ten covering approximately 0.75%. Sequenced input: peripheral blood. All receptors come from a woman in her 70s with acute or convalescent COVID-19.

The V and J genes are TRBV12-2 and TRBJ2-1; TRBD2 is the table's D call, not checked against the DNA. TRBV12-2 is a documented pseudogene. The CDR3 is made up of 20 amino acids. The DNA for the CDR3 is TGTGCAAGTCGCCTAGCGGGGGGGACTAGCGGGAGAGGGGCCTACAATGAGCAGTTCTTC. Protein product: CASRLAGGTSGRGAYNEQFF.

This clone was detected only once. The chain recombines TRBV27 with TRBJ2-1; the D is unclear. Germline lookup yields CDR1 MNHEY and CDR2 SMNVEV (reference sequence). Deletions cut 1 base from V and 6 bases from J, with 13 bases between. The CDR3 consists of 15 residues. CDR3 nucleotides: TGTGCCAGCAGTTTATTTTTGAGTTTTAGCAATGAGCAGTTCTTC. As protein: CASSLFLSFSNEQFF.

J is TRBJ2-1 and V is TRBV11-2, with no clear D. CDR3 length equals 14 residues. Germline V CDR1 and CDR2: SGHAT, FQNNGV. V lost 2 bases and J lost 4, with 9 bases in between. CDR3 residues: CASSLITSYNEQFF. For the CDR3, the DNA is TGTGCCAGCAGCTTAATTACAAGTTACAATGAGCAGTTCTTC.

This sequence joins TRBV14 and TRBJ2-1, with 9 nucleotides matching TRBD1. Per the germline V gene, CDR1 is SGHDN and CDR2 is FVKESK. With V trimmed by 6 bases and J by 5 bases, 11 bases remained unmatched. The CDR3 spans 16 residues. This CDR3 reads CASRITGGLGNNEQFF. CDR3 DNA sequence: TGTGCCAGCAGGATCACAGGGGGCTTGGGAAACAATGAGCAGTTCTTC. The entire variable domain, with the rest obtained from reference TRBV14 and TRBJ2-1, is as follows: EAGVTQFPSHSVIEKGQTVTLRCDPISGHDNLYWYRRVMGKEIKFLLHFVKESKQDESGMPNNRFLAERTGGTYSTLKVQPAELEDSGVYFCASRITGGLGNNEQFFGPGTRLTVL.

This clone has only a few counts. The chain combines TRBV5-6 with TRBJ2-7, with 11 bases that match TRBD1. Per the germline V gene, CDR1 is SGHDT and CDR2 is YYEEEE. V lost 4 bases to trimming and J lost 7 bases; unmatched junction nucleotides: 10. CDR3 length: 15 amino acids. CDR3 in amino acids: CASSQDRGRLVEQYF. CDR3 sequence (DNA): TGTGCCAGCAGCCAGGACAGGGGGCGGCTTGTGGAGCAGTACTTC.

The gene calls are TRBV29-1 and TRBJ1-4, with unresolved D. The CDR3 spans 12 residues. CDR1 SQVTM and CDR2 ANQGSEA come from the germline V gene. V lost 4 bases, J lost 5 bases, and 8 bases lay in between. DNA for the CDR3: TGCAGCGTTGGTCGGAGGAATGAAAAACTGTTTTTT. As protein: CSVGRRNEKLFF. The full variable domain, in which reference TRBV29-1 and TRBJ1-4 provide the parts outside the CDR3, is SAVISQKPSRDICQRGTSLTIQCQVDSQVTMMFWYRQQPGQSLTLIATANQGSEATYESGFVIDKFPISRPNLTFSTLTVSNMSPEDSSIYLCSVGRRNEKLFFGSGTQLSVL.

The CDR3, as DNA: TGTGCCAGCAGCTTCTGGGGGCAATCTACAGAAGCTTTCTTT. The encoded protein is CASSFWGQSTEAFF. This chain joins TRBV13 and TRBJ1-1; tentatively, D is TRBD1 (6 bases). This CDR3 is 14 amino acids long. Germline V gene sequence: CDR1 PRHDT, CDR2 FYEKMQ (reference sequence). The V end lost 3 bases, the J end lost 8 bases, and 16 bases lay between the germline ends.

The rearrangement links TRBV5-8 to TRBJ2-5; 12 nucleotides line up with TRBD2. CDR1 SGHTS and CDR2 YDEGEE come from the germline V gene. With V trimmed by 4 bases and J by 5 bases, 9 bases remained unmatched. CDR3 length equals 16 residues. The CDR3, as DNA: TGTGCCAGCAGCCCTGGGAGACTAGCGGGGGTGGAGACCCAGTACTTC. Protein product: CASSPGRLAGVETQYF.

The V call is TRBV15, the J call TRBJ2-7, with D perhaps matching TRBD1 (6 bases). V lost 0 bases, J lost 2 bases, and 11 bases lay in between. Germline loops: CDR1 LNHNV, CDR2 YYDKDF (reference sequence). This CDR3 has 15 residues. The CDR3 spells CATSRDRSGAYEQYF. The CDR3 nucleotides are TGTGCCACCAGCAGAGATCGGTCAGGGGCCTACGAGCAGTACTTC.

This chain links TRBV2 with TRBJ1-2, with D possibly being TRBD1 (5 bases). V lost 6 bases to trimming and J lost 5 bases, with 10 bases between them. Germline loops: CDR1 SNHLY, CDR2 FYNNEI. This CDR3 spans 12 amino acids. The CDR3 nucleotides read TGTGCCAGCAGACCCGACAGTTATGGCTACACCTTC. Encoded protein: CASRPDSYGYTF.

This clone was picked up a small number of times. The chain has TRBV20-1 and TRBJ2-3, with D possibly TRBD2 on 5 matching bases. The CDR3 length is 12 residues. Germline V gene lookup returns CDR1 DFQATT and CDR2 SNEGSKA (reference sequence). Deletions cut 3 bases from V and 5 bases from J, with 9 bases between. The CDR3 DNA sequence: TGCAGTGCTAGTGGGAGCGAAGATACGCAGTATTTT. Translated: CSASGSEDTQYF.

The genes are TRBV7-9 and TRBJ1-2; unclear D gene. Trimming left V 5 bases short and J 8 bases short, with 9 bases between. CDR1 and CDR2 from the germline V gene are SEHNR and FQNEAQ (reference sequence). There are 11 residues in the CDR3. As DNA, the CDR3 is TGTGCCAGCAGCGTTCCGGGGGGCTACACCTTC. Its translation: CASSVPGGYTF. Complete variable domain (other parts from reference TRBV7-9 and TRBJ1-2): DTGVSQNPRHKITKRGQNVTFRCDPISEHNRLYWYRQTLGQGPEFLTYFQNEAQLEKSRLLSDRFSAERPKGSFSTLEIQRTEQGDSAMYLCASSVPGGYTFGSGTRLTVV.

This sequence joins TRBV29-1 and TRBJ1-5, with D perhaps TRBD1 (6 bases). Germline CDR1 is SQVTM and CDR2 is ANQGSEA. V lost 4 bases, J lost 3 bases, and 10 bases lay in between. The CDR3 is 13 amino acids. As DNA, the CDR3 is TGCAGCGTTGTCCAGGGGCTCAATCAGCCCCAGCATTTT. Translating it yields CSVVQGLNQPQHF.

The chain links TRBV11-3 to TRBJ2-7; D is ambiguous. The V end was cut by 5 bases, the J end by 6 bases, with 17 bases between. The germline CDR1 and CDR2 sequences are SGHNT and YENEEA. The CDR3 is 14 amino acids. CDR3 in amino acids: CASSPGSGVGEQYF. The CDR3 DNA sequence: TGTGCCAGCAGCCCCGGATCAGGTGTAGGCGAGCAGTACTTC. The entire variable domain, with the rest obtained from reference TRBV11-3 and TRBJ2-7, is as follows: EAGVVQSPRYKIIEKKQPVAFWCNPISGHNTLYWYLQNLGQGPELLIRYENEEAVDDSQLPKDRFSAERLKGVDSTLKIQPAELGDSAVYLCASSPGSGVGEQYFGPGTRLTVT.

This clone was counted a few times. This sequence joins TRBV19 and TRBJ1-5; 8 positions agree with TRBD1. J was trimmed by 6 bases and V by 5 bases; bases with no gene match: 6. There are 14 residues in the CDR3. Germline values: CDR1 LNHDA, CDR2 SQIVND (reference sequence). As DNA, the CDR3 is TGTGCCAGTAGTTCTCGGACAGGGAGTCAGCCCCAGCATTTT. Translation: CASSSRTGSQPQHF.

The J gene is TRBJ1-1, the V gene TRBV7-8; 7 bases match TRBD1. The CDR3 contains 15 residues. V dropped 5 bases and J dropped 3; count of bases not matched to a gene: 9. Germline CDR1 and CDR2: SGHVS and FQNEAQ. CDR3 sequence reads: CASSHLTGQYTEAFF. The DNA of the CDR3 is TGTGCCAGCAGCCACCTGACAGGGCAGTACACTGAAGCTTTCTTT. The full variable domain, rest sourced from reference TRBV7-8 and TRBJ1-1, is GAGVSQSPRYKVAKRGQDVALRCDPISGHVSLFWYQQALGQGPEFLTYFQNEAQLDKSGLPSDRFFAERPEGSVSTLKIQRTQQEDSAVYLCASSHLTGQYTEAFFGQGTRLTVV.

V usage is TRBV12-2 and J usage is TRBJ1-2. TRBV12-2 is flagged as a pseudogene. This CDR3 has 14 amino acids. The CDR3: CASRERGHKYGYTF. CDR3 bases: TGTGCAAGTCGCGAGCGGGGGCACAAGTATGGCTACACCTTC.

The chain links TRBV6-6 to TRBJ2-2, with 11 bases matching TRBD2. This CDR3 region has 14 residues. Germline CDR1 MNHNY, CDR2 SVGAGI (reference sequence). Trimming removed 7 bases from V and 6 bases from J; junction bases left unmatched: 4. CDR3 in amino acids: CASNPTSGAGELFF. In nucleotides, the CDR3 is TGTGCCAGCAACCCGACTAGCGGGGCCGGGGAGCTGTTTTTT.

This chain links TRBV29-1 with TRBJ1-2; the D gene is possibly TRBD1 (5 bases). Germline V lookup: CDR1 SQVTM, CDR2 ANQGSEA. This CDR3 has 12 residues. The V end was cut by 5 bases, the J end by 4 bases, with 11 bases between. CDR3 DNA sequence: TGCAGCGTTTCGGCCAGGGTCTATGGCTACACCTTC. It yields the protein CSVSARVYGYTF. Looking up the rest from reference TRBV29-1 and TRBJ1-2 gives the full variable domain: SAVISQKPSRDICQRGTSLTIQCQVDSQVTMMFWYRQQPGQSLTLIATANQGSEATYESGFVIDKFPISRPNLTFSTLTVSNMSPEDSSIYLCSVSARVYGYTFGSGTRLTVV.

This chain's CDR3 is CASSQGQLILAKNIQYF. CDR3 sequence (DNA): TGTGCCAGCAGCCAGGGACAGCTTATTCTAGCCAAAAACATTCAGTACTTC. The J gene is TRBJ2-4, the V gene TRBV3-1 (or the pseudogene TRBV3-2), with TRBD1 matching 7 bases. This CDR3 has 17 amino acids. Per the germline V gene, CDR1 is LGHDT and CDR2 is YNNKEL (reference sequence). The ends lost 3 bases at V and 0 bases at J; junction bases unmatched: 8.

This sequence joins TRBV12-3 or TRBV12-4 and TRBJ1-2; D is possibly TRBD1 (5 bases). The CDR3 loop spans 13 amino acids. The germline V and J ends were trimmed by 4 bases and 4 bases, with 10 bases remaining between them. The CDR3 protein is CASSWGSAYGYTF. In nucleotides, the CDR3 is TGTGCCAGCAGTTGGGGCTCCGCCTATGGCTACACCTTC.